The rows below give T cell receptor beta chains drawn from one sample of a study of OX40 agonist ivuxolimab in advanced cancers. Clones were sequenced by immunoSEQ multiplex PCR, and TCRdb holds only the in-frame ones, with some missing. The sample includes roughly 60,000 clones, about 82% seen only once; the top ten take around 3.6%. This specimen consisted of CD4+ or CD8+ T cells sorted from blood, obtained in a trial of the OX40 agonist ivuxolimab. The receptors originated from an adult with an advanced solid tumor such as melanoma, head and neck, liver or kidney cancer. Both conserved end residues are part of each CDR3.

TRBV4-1,CASSRLIGEAEETQYF
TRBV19,CASSPQSGRGEKLFF
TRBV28,CASRTGTGTYEQYF
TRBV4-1,CASSQLWGETQYF
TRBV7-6,CASSVYGYWRSYNEQFF
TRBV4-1,CASSQPISGIYEQYF
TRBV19,CASSATLAGVNIQYF
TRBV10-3,CAISEGIAGGTDTQYF
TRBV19,CASSIGQLNTDTQYF
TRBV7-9,CASSLATSGHRDTQYF
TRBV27,CASSPNFLAGVYSYEQYF
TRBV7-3,CASSLQLASSYNEQFF
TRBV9,CASSIGTSGRRADTQYF
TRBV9,CASSPTPGPNHEQYF
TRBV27,CASSSQSTGLGEQYF
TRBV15,CATSRVWDRGSSGQPQHF
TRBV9,CASSVAAGHSETQYF